This T cell receptor (beta chain) comes out of a study of shared clonotypes between healthy human individuals. Whole-study findings and limits: The donor pool, a small one, limited the genetic and exposure-history diversity represented.

This clone has just a few counts. The antigen is unknown. A far larger clone is only one base removed, so a read error is likely. Other DNA sequences in the sample encode the same CDR3. Genomic DNA (from each subset) was split evenly across several immunoSEQ plates. Clones were read by immunoSEQ multiplex PCR, and TCRdb kept only the in-frame ones, dropping some. The data show roughly 300,000 clones, 73% seen once. V shed 2 bases, J shed 6 bases, and the junction held 3 bases outside the gene matches. CDR1 and CDR2 (germline): MNHEY, SVGAGI. CDR3 length: 16 amino acids. The origin of this receptor is a man aged 25 to 40 in good health. The J gene is TRBJ2-2, the V gene TRBV6-5; 13 positions match TRBD2. The sample was memory CD4+ T cells sorted from blood. Subset defined: CD45RA-negative fraction. This CDR3 reads CASSYLTSGRPGELFF. In nucleotides, the CDR3 is TGTGCCAGCAGTTACCTGACTAGCGGGAGGCCCGGGGAGCTGTTTTTT.